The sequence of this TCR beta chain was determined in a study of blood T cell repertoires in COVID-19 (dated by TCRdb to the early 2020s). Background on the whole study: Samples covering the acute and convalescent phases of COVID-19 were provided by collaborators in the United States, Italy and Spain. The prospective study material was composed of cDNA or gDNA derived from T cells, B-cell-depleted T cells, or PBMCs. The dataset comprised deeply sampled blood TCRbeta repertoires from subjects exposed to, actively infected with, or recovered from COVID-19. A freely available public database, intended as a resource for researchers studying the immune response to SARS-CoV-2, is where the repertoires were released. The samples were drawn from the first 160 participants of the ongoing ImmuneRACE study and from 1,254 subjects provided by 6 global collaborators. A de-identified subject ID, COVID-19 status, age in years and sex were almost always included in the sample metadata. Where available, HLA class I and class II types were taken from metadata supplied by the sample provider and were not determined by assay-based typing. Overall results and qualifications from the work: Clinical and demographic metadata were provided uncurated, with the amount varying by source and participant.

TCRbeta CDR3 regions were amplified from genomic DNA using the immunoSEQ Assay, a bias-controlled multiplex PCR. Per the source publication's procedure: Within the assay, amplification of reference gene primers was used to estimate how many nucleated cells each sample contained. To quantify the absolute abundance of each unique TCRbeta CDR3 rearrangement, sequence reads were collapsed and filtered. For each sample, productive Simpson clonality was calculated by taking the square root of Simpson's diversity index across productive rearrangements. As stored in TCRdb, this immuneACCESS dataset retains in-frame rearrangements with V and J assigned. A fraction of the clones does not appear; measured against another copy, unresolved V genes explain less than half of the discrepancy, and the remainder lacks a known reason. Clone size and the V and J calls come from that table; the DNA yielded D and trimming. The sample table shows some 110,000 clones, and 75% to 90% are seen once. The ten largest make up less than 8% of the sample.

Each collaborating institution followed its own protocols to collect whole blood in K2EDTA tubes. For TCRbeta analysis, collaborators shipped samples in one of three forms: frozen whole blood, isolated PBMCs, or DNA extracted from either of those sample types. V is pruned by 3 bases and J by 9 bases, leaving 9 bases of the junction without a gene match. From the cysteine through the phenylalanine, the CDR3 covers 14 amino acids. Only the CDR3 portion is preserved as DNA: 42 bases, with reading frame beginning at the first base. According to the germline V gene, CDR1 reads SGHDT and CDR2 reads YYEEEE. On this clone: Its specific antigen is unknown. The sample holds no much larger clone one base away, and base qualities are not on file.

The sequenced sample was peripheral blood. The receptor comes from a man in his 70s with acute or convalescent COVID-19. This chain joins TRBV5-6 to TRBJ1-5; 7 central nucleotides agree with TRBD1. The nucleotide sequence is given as TGTGCCAGCAGCTCCCCAGACAGGGCTTCGCCCCAGCATTTT. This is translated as CASSSPDRASPQHF.